The 30 T cell receptor beta chains below come from one sample, sequenced in a study of Graves' ophthalmopathy and Graves' hyperthyroidism. Amplification targeted the TCR beta CDR3 regions, with RNA transcripts as the source material. HTBI primers were used in a first-round RT-PCR, which preceded a second-round multiplex PCR. TCRdb reanalysed the multiplex PCR reads using MiXCR and keeps one entry per CDR3 protein. Seen here are a few hundred thousand distinct CDR3 sequences, roughly 21% observed once, and the top ten hold under 3%. Sequenced material: peripheral blood. These receptors all come from a woman aged 18-35 years with stable Graves' hyperthyroidism.

This clonotype was recorded many times. The chain uses TRBV7-9 and TRBJ1-1; D is unclear. Germline V gene data show CDR1 as SEHNR and CDR2 as FQNEAQ (reference sequence). The CDR3 runs 12 residues. V lost 1 base and J 10 bases, leaving 10 bases between the germline ends. CDR3 sequence: CASSLGVYGAFF. In DNA form, the CDR3 reads TGTGCCAGCAGCTTAGGGGTGTACGGAGCTTTCTTT.

This chain uses TRBV28 with TRBJ2-7; D is unclear. Looked up from germline, CDR1 is MDHEN and CDR2 is SYDVKM. CDR3 size: 13 residues. Trimming took off 5 bases at V and 3 bases at J, with 11 bases between the two ends. Here the CDR3 reads CASSPDLLYEQYF. The CDR3 nucleotides read TGTGCCAGCAGTCCCGATCTCCTCTACGAGCAGTACTTC.

Many counts were recorded for this clonotype. The chain has TRBV20-1 and TRBJ2-7; 7 bases fit TRBD1. CDR1 and CDR2 (germline): DFQATT, SNEGSKA (reference sequence). The CDR3 sequence is 15 residues long. Trimming at V came to 6 bases and at J to 3 bases, leaving 14 bases not matched to a gene. The CDR3 sequence: CSALSQGVVNYEQYF. The CDR3 DNA sequence: TGCAGTGCACTCTCTCAGGGGGTCGTTAACTACGAGCAGTACTTC.

Ten or more counts support this clonotype. V usage is TRBV24-1 and J usage is TRBJ2-5; 10 bases fit TRBD2. The CDR3 is 16 residues long. Germline V gives CDR1 KGHDR, CDR2 SFDVKD. With 4 bases clipped from V and 0 bases from J, the junction kept 4 bases outside the gene matches. CDR3 sequence reads: CATSDLTSGDQETQYF. CDR3 bases: TGTGCCACCAGTGACTTAACTAGCGGGGACCAAGAGACCCAGTACTTC.

This clonotype was found many times. The rearrangement uses TRBV6-5 and TRBJ2-7; D is ambiguous. V dropped 0 bases and J dropped 0 bases, with 12 bases sitting between them. From germline, CDR1 is MNHEY and CDR2 SVGAGI. The CDR3 is 16 residues long. The CDR3: CASSYSKGLSSYEQYF. CDR3 nucleotide sequence: TGTGCCAGCAGTTACTCGAAGGGCTTGAGCTCCTACGAGCAGTACTTC.

This clonotype occurred many times. The chain combines TRBV19 with TRBJ2-7; the D is unclear. Germline loops: CDR1 LNHDA, CDR2 SQIVND (reference sequence). The length of the CDR3 is 13 residues. Trimming took off 3 bases at V and 6 bases at J, with 12 bases between the two ends. The CDR3 DNA follows: TGTGCCAGTAGTATGCCGGCCAGTCTCGAGCAGTACTTC. Amino acid sequence: CASSMPASLEQYF.

In its sample, this clonotype was seen many times. The chain uses TRBV6-1 and TRBJ2-7; the match to TRBD2 covers 11 bases. Germline assignment: CDR1 MNHNS and CDR2 SASEGT. The CDR3 sequence is 16 residues long. The J segment lost 4 bases and the V segment lost 4 bases, leaving 9 bases of the junction unmatched. In nucleotides, the CDR3 is TGTGCCAGCAGTGCACGACTAGCGGGGATACCGTACGAGCAGTACTTC. Translation: CASSARLAGIPYEQYF.

The chain has TRBV6-5 and TRBJ2-5, with 10 bases matching TRBD2. V was clipped by 5 bases and J by 4 bases; unmatched bases: 7. The germline V gene has CDR1 MNHEY and CDR2 SVGAGI. This CDR3 region has 15 residues. The CDR3 bases are TGTGCCAGCAGTAACTTAGCGGGAGGCGGAGAGACCCAGTACTTC. Its protein is CASSNLAGGGETQYF.

This clonotype has a count of ten or more. This sequence joins TRBV27 and TRBJ1-5, with 8 bases lining up with TRBD1. Trimming took 3 bases from V and 1 from J; bases not matched to a gene: 14. There are 19 residues in the CDR3. Germline CDR1 is MNHEY and CDR2 is SMNVEV (reference sequence). The CDR3 is CASSLEVTFRGPSNQPQHF. CDR3 in DNA: TGTGCCAGCAGTTTGGAAGTCACCTTCAGGGGGCCAAGCAATCAGCCCCAGCATTTT.

This clonotype was detected a few times. The chain employs TRBV18 and TRBJ1-2; 8 bases agree with TRBD1. The CDR3 covers 15 residues. With V trimmed by 3 bases and J by 4 bases, 7 bases remained unmatched. Germline V gene data show CDR1 as KGHSH and CDR2 as LQKENI. The CDR3 bases are TGTGCCAGCTCACCTCGACAGGGGTTACCCTATGGCTACACCTTC. Its protein is CASSPRQGLPYGYTF.

Here the CDR3 DNA reads TGTGCCAGCAGTTACCGTGGCGAGGTGGCCATGAGCTACACCTTC. It yields the protein CASSYRGEVAMSYTF. The J gene is TRBJ1-2, the V gene TRBV6-2 or TRBV6-3; no firm D call. The germline CDR1 and CDR2 sequences are MNHEY and SVGEGT. Trimming shortened V by 2 bases and J by 9 bases, and 19 bases separated the two germline ends. There are 15 residues in the CDR3.

The chain has TRBV7-8 and TRBJ2-7; no definite D call. V was shortened by 2 bases and J by 3 bases, with 8 bases between the two germline ends. CDR3 size: 13 residues. The germline V gene has CDR1 SGHVS and CDR2 FQNEAQ. CDR3 sequence: CASSLMSFYEQYF. The CDR3 nucleotides read TGTGCCAGCAGCTTAATGAGTTTCTACGAGCAGTACTTC.

J is TRBJ2-7 and V is TRBV29-1; no definite D call. The CDR3 runs to 14 residues. Germline loops: CDR1 SQVTM, CDR2 ANQGSEA. V lost 0 bases and J 0 bases, leaving 9 bases between the germline ends. CDR3 DNA: TGCAGCGTTGAAGATCCCCGAGACTCCTACGAGCAGTACTTC. This encodes CSVEDPRDSYEQYF.

Many counts were recorded for this clonotype. The chain has TRBV28 and TRBJ2-7; unclear D gene. The CDR3 is 16 residues long. Germline CDR1 reads MDHEN; CDR2 reads SYDVKM. Between the trimmed V and J ends, which lost 6 bases and 0 bases, there was a span of 18 bases. CDR3 sequence reads: CASRGSRARSSYEQYF. CDR3 coding DNA: TGTGCCAGCAGGGGTTCAAGGGCTCGCAGCTCCTACGAGCAGTACTTC.

The table lists this clonotype with many counts. The chain carries TRBV20-1 and TRBJ2-7; D is possibly TRBD1 (6 bases). The ends were cut back, 6 bases at V and 3 bases at J, with 12 bases in the middle. CDR3 size: 12 residues. Germline lookup yields CDR1 DFQATT and CDR2 SNEGSKA (reference sequence). The CDR3 is CSAEDRNYEQYF. CDR3 bases: TGCAGTGCAGAAGACAGGAACTACGAGCAGTACTTC.

This clonotype was found many times. The gene calls are TRBV28 and TRBJ2-7; 8 bases align to TRBD1. There are 17 residues in the CDR3. V lost 3 bases to trimming and J lost 9 bases; unmatched junction nucleotides: 19. In germline, CDR1 is MDHEN, CDR2 SYDVKM. The DNA for the CDR3 is TGTGCCAGCAGTTTTAAGCCGACAGGGGATTGGGATGACGGGCAGTACTTC. Its translation: CASSFKPTGDWDDGQYF.

This clonotype was detected ten times or more. V and J are TRBV19 and TRBJ1-1; TRBD1 matches 7 bases. Germline CDR1 reads LNHDA; CDR2 reads SQIVND (reference sequence). Losses at the gene ends were 4 bases for V and 1 base for J; bases not matched to a gene: 3. The CDR3 is 14 amino acids. The CDR3 loop is CASSTTGANTEAFF. In nucleotides, the CDR3 is TGTGCCAGTAGTACAACAGGGGCGAACACTGAAGCTTTCTTT.

Ten or more counts support this clonotype. V usage is TRBV20-1 and J usage is TRBJ1-1; D is unclear. Germline CDR1 reads DFQATT; CDR2 reads SNEGSKA (reference sequence). Trimming removed 4 bases from V and 1 base from J, with 10 bases in between. This CDR3 is 13 amino acids long. In DNA form, the CDR3 reads TGCAGTGCTACCGGACCGCCGAACACTGAAGCTTTCTTT. Protein: CSATGPPNTEAFF.

This clonotype was found many times. The gene calls are TRBV27 and TRBJ1-2, with no clear D. The CDR3 loop spans 12 amino acids. Trimming pared 6 bases from V and 5 bases from J, leaving 10 bases between. CDR1 and CDR2 from the germline V gene are MNHEY and SMNVEV (reference sequence). For the CDR3, the DNA is TGTGCCAGCAGGGTCCCGGGGTATGGCTACACCTTC. Translation gives CASRVPGYGYTF.

The V call is TRBV12-3 or TRBV12-4, the J call TRBJ2-7; 14 bases agree with TRBD2. V gave up 6 bases and J gave up 2 bases; unmatched junction bases: 9. This CDR3 is 17 amino acids long. The CDR3 nucleotides are TGTGCCAGCAGCAGCGGGACTAGCGGGAGTCGGACCTACGAGCAGTACTTC. Its translation: CASSSGTSGSRTYEQYF.

This clonotype was detected many times. The V and J genes are TRBV15 and TRBJ2-5, with D tentatively TRBD1 (5 bases). The length of the CDR3 is 16 residues. Germline V gene data show CDR1 as LNHNV and CDR2 as YYDKDF (reference sequence). V dropped 0 bases and J dropped 4 bases, with 15 bases sitting between them. The CDR3 reads CATSRDEGVIGETQYF. The CDR3 nucleotides read TGTGCCACCAGCAGAGATGAAGGGGTTATCGGAGAGACCCAGTACTTC. Filled out from reference TRBV15 and TRBJ2-5, the complete variable domain reads DAMVIQNPRYQVTQFGKPVTLSCSQTLNHNVMYWYQQKSSQAPKLLFHYYDKDFNNEADTPDNFQSRRPNTSFCFLDIRSPGLGDTAMYLCATSRDEGVIGETQYFGPGTRLLVL.

This clonotype was observed at least ten times. The CDR3 DNA reads as TGTGCCAGCAGTTACGTAGCGGGGGGCGCCGAGACCCAGTACTTC. Translation: CASSYVAGGAETQYF. V usage is TRBV6-2 or TRBV6-3 and J usage is TRBJ2-5; 10 bases match TRBD2. Trimming took 2 bases from V and 5 from J; bases not matched to a gene: 5. Per germline, CDR1 MNHEY and CDR2 SVGEGT. CDR3 length: 15 residues.

This clonotype was detected many times. The chain carries TRBV6-2 or TRBV6-3 and TRBJ2-5; TRBD2 aligns across 8 bases. The CDR3 length is 15 residues. The germline V gene has CDR1 MNHEY and CDR2 SVGEGT. With V trimmed by 6 bases and J by 0 bases, 6 bases remained unmatched. CDR3 amino acids: CASSQLADYQETQYF. The CDR3 DNA is TGTGCCAGCAGCCAACTAGCGGATTACCAAGAGACCCAGTACTTC.

As regards this clonotype: This sequence may be a read error, since a much larger clone differs from it by one base. V gene TRBV20-1 combines with J gene TRBJ1-2, with 7 bases that match TRBD1. Germline CDR1 reads DFQATT; CDR2 reads SNEGSKA (reference sequence). CDR3 length: 13 amino acids. This CDR3 is CSAIKITGAGYSF. CDR3 nucleotide sequence: TGCAGTGCTATCAAAATCACAGGGGCTGGCTACAGCTTC.

Concerning this clonotype: One base away lies a much larger clone, so this may be a sequencing read error. The chain uses TRBV27 and TRBJ1-6, with 7 positions matching TRBD1. V lost 8 bases and J lost 6; bases outside the gene matches: 4. Germline assignment: CDR1 MNHEY and CDR2 SMNVEV (reference sequence). This CDR3 region has 13 residues. CDR3 residues: CASRNRGNSPLHF. In DNA, the CDR3 is TGTGCCAGCCGGAACAGGGGTAATTCACCCCTCCACTTT.

This clonotype showed up many times. V usage is TRBV7-2 and J usage is TRBJ2-5; D uncertain. In germline, CDR1 is SGHTA, CDR2 FQGNSA. Trimming took off 1 base at V and 7 bases at J, with 10 bases between the two ends. The CDR3 runs 13 residues. The CDR3 DNA follows: TGTGCCAGCAGCTTAGTTAGCTTTGGGACCCAGTACTTC. Its translation: CASSLVSFGTQYF.

This clonotype was seen at least ten times. The chain couples TRBV6-1 to TRBJ1-3; no reliable D call. V dropped 3 bases and J dropped 0 bases, with 12 bases sitting between them. The germline CDR1 and CDR2 sequences are MNHNS and SASEGT. The CDR3 contains 16 residues. CDR3 region: CASSEILMSSGNTIYF. CDR3 nucleotides: TGTGCCAGCAGTGAGATCCTCATGAGCTCTGGAAACACCATATATTTT.

In this sample, this clonotype turned up a few times. The genes are TRBV9 and TRBJ1-1; TRBD1 matches 9 bases. Germline V gives CDR1 SGDLS, CDR2 YYNGEE. This CDR3 contains 17 residues. V dropped 0 bases and J dropped 3; count of bases not matched to a gene: 9. The DNA for the CDR3 is TGTGCCAGCAGCGTAGTAGTGGGGACAGGGAGGGACACTGAAGCTTTCTTT. Translated: CASSVVVGTGRDTEAFF.

This clonotype has a count of ten or more. The chain's CDR3 is CASSQTGGGQPQHF. CDR3 DNA: TGTGCCAGCAGTCAAACAGGGGGCGGTCAGCCCCAGCATTTT. V and J are TRBV6-1 and TRBJ1-5, with 9 bases fitting TRBD1. The CDR3 length is 14 residues. CDR1 and CDR2 (germline): MNHNS, SASEGT. V lost 5 bases and J lost 6; bases outside the gene matches: 5.

This clonotype was seen many times. The chain uses TRBV10-1 and TRBJ2-5; 10 bases map to TRBD1. The germline gives CDR1 WNHNN, CDR2 SYGVQD (reference sequence). V was pared by 3 bases and J by 5 bases, with 6 bases of the junction left unmatched. CDR3 length: 15 residues. For the CDR3, the DNA is TGCGCCAGCAGTGATTTGACAGGGGGCATGGAGACCCAGTACTTC. It yields the protein CASSDLTGGMETQYF.